This T cell receptor (beta chain) derives from a study of blood T cell repertoires in COVID-19. Study summary: Samples representing acute and convalescent COVID-19 were sourced from the United States, Italy and Spain. In each case, the material was cDNA or gDNA derived from T cells, B-cell-depleted T cells, or PBMCs.

In the authors' methods: By means of reference gene primer amplification, nucleated cell counts were estimated. This table comes from immunoSEQ multiplex PCR, and its TCRdb copy is limited to in-frame clones, with some not included. V, J and clone size derive from that table, while D and trimming were established from the DNA sequence. The sample lists 18,000 or so clones, 80% to 90% occurring once. Per the germline V gene, CDR1 is MDHEN and CDR2 is SYDVKM. The CDR3 spans 13 residues. Trimming took off 5 bases at V and 8 bases at J, with 15 bases between the two ends. The sequence came from a man aged 55 to 70 with active COVID-19. The source material was peripheral blood. This chain joins TRBV28 and TRBJ1-2; D unclear. The CDR3 reads CASSPPPGRGYTF. For the CDR3, the DNA is TGTGCCAGCAGTCCCCCGCCGGGAAGGGGCTACACCTTC.